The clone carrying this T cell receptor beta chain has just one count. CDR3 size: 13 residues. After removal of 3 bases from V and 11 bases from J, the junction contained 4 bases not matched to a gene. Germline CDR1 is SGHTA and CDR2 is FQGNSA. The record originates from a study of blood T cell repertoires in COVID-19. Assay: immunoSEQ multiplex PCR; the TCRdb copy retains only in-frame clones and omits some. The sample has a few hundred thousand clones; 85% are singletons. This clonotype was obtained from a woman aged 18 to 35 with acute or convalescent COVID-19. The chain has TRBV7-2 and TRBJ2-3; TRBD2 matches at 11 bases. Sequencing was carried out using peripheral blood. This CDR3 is CASSLTTSGMQYF. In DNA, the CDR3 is TGTGCCAGCAGCTTGACGACTAGCGGGATGCAGTATTTT.